One T cell receptor (beta chain) is described in this entry. What it binds is not known. One end of the junction fails to match germline, which may point to a read error. Exclusion applied to patients with autoimmune disease history or systemic immunosuppression. The sample belongs to a study of OX40 agonist ivuxolimab in advanced cancers. Across the whole study: Partial responses occurred in three patients (one hepatocellular carcinoma, two cutaneous melanoma). Study conclusions and caveats: The authors also found low normalized T-cell clonal expansion in some nonresponders.

Germline V gene lookup returns CDR1 SGHRS and CDR2 YFSETQ. This CDR3 region has 13 residues. Only in-frame clones appear in the TCRdb table, and some are missing; sequencing was by immunoSEQ multiplex PCR. The sample holds around 58,000 clones, around 89% seen once. Sequenced here: CD4+ or CD8+ T cells sorted from blood, sampled in a trial of the OX40 agonist ivuxolimab. The rearrangement joins TRBV5-1 to TRBJ2-3; 14 positions agree with TRBD2. The TCR was taken from an adult with an advanced solid tumor such as melanoma, head and neck, liver or kidney cancer. CDR3 amino acids: CASAEQTGTSGSF. The CDR3 region has the DNA TGCGCCAGCGCCGAACAAACCGGGACTAGCGGGAGTTTT.